This paragraph reports one T cell receptor (beta chain). What it binds is not known. Trimming removed 1 base at V and 0 bases at J, with 16 bases between. The CDR3 is 17 amino acids. Germline V gene lookup returns CDR1 SGHTA and CDR2 FQGNSA. The sample belongs to a study of T cells in localized non-small cell lung cancer. Using immunoSEQ multiplex PCR, the repertoire was profiled, and TCRdb retains in-frame clones only, with some absent. The sample carries about 78,000 clones, 84% recorded once. Whole-study results and caveats: Density of T cells in blood, when higher, went with longer overall survival. Adjacent lung was found to contain a median about 60 of the top 100 tumor clones. Analysis by sequencing included only one tumor region, so heterogeneity remains possible.

The rearrangement joins TRBV7-2 to TRBJ2-7; a possible D gene is TRBD2 (6 bases). This clonotype was obtained from a man aged 40 to 75 with stage I lung adenocarcinoma. Sample: peripheral blood, taken before any cancer treatment. CDR3 loop: CASSLGSGTLSSYEQYF. The CDR3 coding sequence is TGTGCCAGCAGCTTAGGGTCTGGGACTCTTAGCTCCTACGAGCAGTACTTC. Drawing the rest from reference TRBV7-2 and TRBJ2-7, the complete variable domain is GAGVSQSPSNKVTEKGKDVELRCDPISGHTALYWYRQSLGQGLEFLIYFQGNSAPDKSGLPSDRFSAERTGGSVSTLTIQRTQQEDSAVYLCASSLGSGTLSSYEQYFGPGTRLTVT.